The text below deals with one T cell receptor beta chain. J lost 6 bases, V lost 2 bases, and 12 bases had no gene match. The CDR3 is 16 residues long. Germline CDR1 and CDR2: LNHNV and YYDKDF (reference sequence). The sample belongs to a study of technical replicates of blood from a handful of donors. Clones were read by immunoSEQ multiplex PCR, and TCRdb kept only the in-frame ones, dropping some. Among 99,000 or so clones listed, approximately 95% were seen once. This TCR was recovered from a human donor in good health. Specimen: T cells isolated from PBMCs. This chain uses TRBV15 with TRBJ1-1, with TRBD1 matching over 7 bases. Here the CDR3 reads CATSRTGASFLAEAFF. CDR3 nucleotides: TGTGCCACCAGCAGAACAGGGGCGTCCTTCTTAGCTGAAGCTTTCTTT. The whole variable domain, filled in from reference TRBV15 and TRBJ1-1, reads DAMVIQNPRYQVTQFGKPVTLSCSQTLNHNVMYWYQQKSSQAPKLLFHYYDKDFNNEADTPDNFQSRRPNTSFCFLDIRSPGLGDTAMYLCATSRTGASFLAEAFFGQGTRLTVV.